This T cell receptor beta chain was documented in a study of T cells in Graves' hyperthyroidism and ophthalmopathy. Study as a whole: Peripheral blood samples were taken at initial diagnosis, prior to any treatment.

There are 16 residues in the CDR3. V lost 6 bases, J lost 0 bases, and 8 bases stayed unmatched. Germline-derived CDR1 and CDR2 are KGHSH and LQKENI. Newly diagnosed hyperthyroidism, duration under 2 months, in patients aged 18 to 65. TCR beta CDR3 regions were amplified from RNA. The TCR CDR3 was amplified in a first-round RT-PCR using the HTBI primer set. Using its own MiXCR run on the multiplex PCR reads, TCRdb lists one record per CDR3 protein. The sample includes around 340,000 distinct CDR3 sequences, 15% to 20% seen only once; the top ten take approximately 49%. The sequence was obtained from a woman aged 45-59 years with Graves' hyperthyroidism. Sample: blood. The rearrangement joins TRBV18 to TRBJ1-2, with 9 bases aligning to TRBD1. CDR3 sequence reads: CASSRAGTGTNYGYTF. The CDR3 bases are TGTGCCAGCTCCCGCGCCGGGACAGGGACTAACTATGGCTACACCTTC.